This is a list of T cell receptor beta chains from one sample in a study of blood T cell repertoires in COVID-19. Here immunoSEQ multiplex PCR was the method, and the copy in TCRdb shows in-frame clones only, minus some. The sample has 130,000 or so clones, 84% seen once; the top ten hold about 18%. Sample: peripheral blood. These TCRs come from a woman over 75 with acute or convalescent COVID-19. Both conserved end residues are part of each CDR3. A D gene is named only where the DNA matches it firmly. Size tells how often a clone was seen (once, few, many) or the class of an expanded clone, and some rows leave it out.

V gene,J gene,D gene,clone size,CDR3 protein,CDR3 DNA
TRBV19,TRBJ2-1,TRBD2,NA,CASTPTSGSEQFF,TGTGCCAGTACGCCGACTAGCGGTAGTGAGCAGTTCTTC
TRBV7-9,TRBJ1-2,NA,NA,CASSLVLSGNGYTF,TGTGCCAGCAGCTTAGTCTTGTCAGGGAATGGCTACACCTTC
TRBV30,TRBJ2-3,NA,NA,CAWSVGGPGDTQYF,TGTGCCTGGAGTGTCGGGGGGCCGGGGGATACGCAGTATTTT
TRBV30,TRBJ2-3,TRBD2,NA,CAWSAPGGASTDTQYF,TGTGCCTGGAGCGCCCCGGGGGGAGCTAGCACAGATACGCAGTATTTT
TRBV6-5,TRBJ1-2,NA,NA,CASSSGLPPTLYGYTF,TGTGCCAGCAGTTCGGGACTCCCACCCACCCTCTATGGCTACACCTTC
TRBV4-3,TRBJ2-3,TRBD2,NA,CASSQDPSGGDTQYF,TGCGCCAGCAGCCAAGATCCTAGCGGGGGGGATACGCAGTATTTT
TRBV25-1,TRBJ2-7,TRBD1,NA,CASSERDRRTYEQYF,TGTGCCAGCAGTGAAAGGGACAGGCGAACCTACGAGCAGTACTTC
TRBV24-1,TRBJ2-3,TRBD2,NA,CATSRGGSFSDTQYF,TGTGCCACCAGTCGGGGCGGGAGCTTCTCAGATACGCAGTATTTT
TRBV4-1,TRBJ2-1,TRBD2,NA,CASSLDSGSANEQFF,TGCGCCAGCAGCCTGGATAGCGGGAGTGCGAATGAGCAGTTCTTC
TRBV3-1/TRBV3-2,TRBJ1-5,TRBD1,NA,CASSRGQGKSQPQHF,TGTGCCAGCAGCCGGGGACAGGGGAAGAGTCAGCCCCAGCATTTT
TRBV19,TRBJ1-3,TRBD1,NA,CASHRRGQGNGNTIYF,TGTGCCAGCCACCGGAGGGGACAGGGGAACGGAAACACCATATATTTT
TRBV30,TRBJ2-1,NA,NA,CAWSLDTNNEQFF,TGTGCCTGGAGTTTGGACACAAACAATGAGCAGTTCTTC
TRBV9,TRBJ2-1,TRBD2,NA,CASSVGRGGQGEQFF,TGTGCCAGCAGCGTAGGACGGGGGGGCCAAGGTGAGCAGTTCTTC
TRBV20-1,TRBJ1-1,NA,NA,CSASYGVTSNTEAFF,TGCAGTGCTAGTTACGGGGTAACCTCGAACACTGAAGCTTTCTTT
TRBV5-1,TRBJ2-7,NA,NA,CASSYRAAEQYF,TGCGCCAGCAGCTACAGGGCAGCCGAGCAGTACTTC
TRBV5-6,TRBJ2-3,NA,NA,CASSSSGGTDTQYF,TGTGCCAGCAGCTCCTCAGGGGGGACAGATACGCAGTATTTT
TRBV13,TRBJ1-1,TRBD1,once,CASSAFKGQARNTEAFF,TGTGCCAGCAGCGCCTTTAAAGGACAGGCGAGGAACACTGAAGCTTTCTTT
TRBV29-1,TRBJ2-5,NA,NA,CSVDRGQETQYF,TGCAGCGTTGATCGGGGACAAGAGACCCAGTACTTC
TRBV7-6,TRBJ2-7,NA,NA,CASSLRDPVRYEQYF,TGTGCCAGCAGCTTACGCGATCCCGTCCGTTACGAGCAGTACTTC
TRBV23-1,TRBJ2-4,TRBD1,NA,CASSQSAIGGTGEAKNIQYF,TGCGCCAGCAGTCAATCGGCCATTGGCGGGACAGGGGAAGCCAAAAACATTCAGTACTTC
TRBV6-2/TRBV6-3,TRBJ1-2,NA,NA,CASSYSQGIYGYTF,TGTGCCAGCAGTTACTCGCAGGGAATCTATGGCTACACCTTC
TRBV7-2,TRBJ2-1,NA,few,CASSLVGGSYNEQFF,TGTGCCAGCAGCTTAGTGGGGGGATCCTACAATGAGCAGTTCTTC
TRBV19,TRBJ1-4,NA,NA,CASSIDLGQGQNEKLFF,TGTGCCAGTAGTATAGATCTGGGGCAGGGGCAGAATGAAAAACTGTTTTTT
TRBV2,TRBJ1-5,NA,NA,CASSERGDQPQHF,TGTGCCAGCAGTGAACGGGGGGATCAGCCCCAGCATTTT
TRBV18,TRBJ2-2,NA,NA,CASSPSDRNTGELFF,TGTGCCAGCTCACCTTCGGACAGAAACACCGGGGAGCTGTTTTTT
TRBV7-2,TRBJ2-3,NA,few,CASSLAGGRVDTQYF,TGTGCCAGCAGCTTAGCGGGGGGGCGGGTAGATACGCAGTATTTT
TRBV6-2/TRBV6-3,TRBJ2-7,NA,NA,CASSPIAYEQYF,TGTGCCAGCAGTCCCATTGCCTACGAGCAGTACTTC
TRBV30,TRBJ1-5,TRBD1,NA,CAWSTGQGIRSNQPQHF,TGTGCCTGGAGTACCGGACAGGGAATCCGCAGCAATCAGCCCCAGCATTTT
TRBV11-2,TRBJ2-1,TRBD1,NA,CASSVGTGLNEQFF,TGTGCCAGCTCGGTGGGGACAGGGCTTAATGAGCAGTTCTTC
TRBV7-8,TRBJ2-3,NA,once,CASSLIYHGSLDSTDTQYF,TGTGCCAGCAGCTTAATCTATCACGGGAGTCTGGATAGCACAGATACGCAGTATTTT
TRBV30,TRBJ1-1,NA,NA,CAWSVLPNTEAFF,TGTGCCTGGAGTGTACTCCCGAACACTGAAGCTTTCTTT
TRBV29-1,TRBJ1-2,TRBD1,few,CSVEWAGGGYGYTF,TGCAGCGTTGAATGGGCAGGGGGCGGCTATGGCTACACCTTC
TRBV11-2,TRBJ1-4,TRBD1,NA,CASSPTGALYEKLFF,TGTGCCAGCAGCCCGACAGGGGCCCTCTATGAAAAACTGTTTTTT
TRBV7-7,TRBJ2-2,TRBD2,NA,CASSPGAGANTGELFF,TGTGCCAGCAGCCCCGGGGCGGGAGCGAACACCGGGGAGCTGTTTTTT
TRBV2,TRBJ2-3,NA,NA,CASSELVAADTDTQYF,TGTGCCAGCAGTGAACTGGTAGCCGCAGACACAGATACGCAGTATTTT
TRBV11-2,TRBJ1-2,TRBD1,NA,CASSSTGQGYGYTF,TGTGCCAGCAGCTCCACGGGACAGGGGTATGGCTACACCTTC
TRBV15,TRBJ2-1,TRBD2,few,CATSRVLSGRANEQFF,TGTGCCACCAGCAGAGTTTTGAGCGGGAGGGCCAATGAGCAGTTCTTC
TRBV19,TRBJ2-7,NA,NA,CASSIASRTWYEQYF,TGTGCCAGTAGTATAGCGTCCAGGACTTGGTACGAGCAGTACTTC
TRBV11-2,TRBJ2-1,TRBD2,few,CASTLAGGTYNEQFF,TGTGCCAGCACTCTAGCGGGGGGTACCTACAATGAGCAGTTCTTC
TRBV6-5,TRBJ2-7,TRBD1,NA,CASRGPGQGHEQYF,TGTGCCAGCAGAGGACCGGGACAGGGTCACGAGCAGTACTTC
TRBV7-2,TRBJ1-2,NA,NA,CASSLEAGNYGYTF,TGTGCCAGCAGCTTAGAAGCAGGGAATTATGGCTACACCTTC
TRBV7-2,TRBJ1-5,NA,NA,CASSPLGGGGMAQHF,TGTGCCAGCAGCCCTTTAGGTGGGGGGGGGATGGCCCAGCATTTT
TRBV30,TRBJ1-2,TRBD1,few,CAWSAPDRVYGYTF,TGTGCCTGGAGTGCACCCGACAGGGTCTATGGCTACACCTTC
TRBV6-5,TRBJ1-6,NA,NA,CASSYSGRQMNSPLHF,TGTGCCAGCAGTTACTCGGGAAGACAGATGAATTCACCCCTCCACTTT
TRBV6-5,TRBJ1-1,TRBD1,NA,CASSIKGAVTEAFF,TGTGCCAGCAGCATAAAGGGGGCAGTCACTGAAGCTTTCTTT
TRBV7-9,TRBJ2-1,TRBD2,NA,CASRVLAGDNEQFF,TGTGCCAGCAGGGTACTAGCGGGAGACAATGAGCAGTTCTTC
TRBV6-2/TRBV6-3,TRBJ2-7,TRBD1,NA,CASSIYRDRGYEQYF,TGTGCCAGCAGCATTTACCGGGACAGGGGATACGAGCAGTACTTC
TRBV5-1,TRBJ1-2,TRBD1,NA,CASSSGQGAWGYTF,TGCGCCAGCAGCTCGGGACAGGGGGCGTGGGGCTACACCTTC
TRBV24-1,TRBJ1-6,TRBD1,NA,CATSPGTQGGHNSPLHF,TGTGCCACCAGTCCGGGGACACAGGGGGGTCATAATTCACCCCTCCACTTT
TRBV6-5,TRBJ1-6,NA,NA,CASIGFRGGNSPLHF,TGTGCCAGCATTGGGTTCAGGGGTGGGAATTCACCCCTCCACTTT
TRBV19,TRBJ1-1,NA,NA,CASSMPGESAEAFF,TGTGCCAGTAGTATGCCAGGGGAGTCCGCTGAAGCTTTCTTT
TRBV2,TRBJ1-5,NA,NA,CASSDISDYSNQPQHF,TGTGCCAGCAGTGACATTAGCGATTATAGCAATCAGCCCCAGCATTTT
TRBV3-1/TRBV3-2,TRBJ2-3,NA,NA,CASSQLASTDTQYF,TGTGCCAGCAGCCAGCTAGCGAGCACAGATACGCAGTATTTT